This TCR beta chain was identified during a study of tumor-infiltrating lymphocytes in primary liver carcinoma. Study-level findings and limits: Because the samples were bulk unsorted, the study did not compare CD4+ and CD8+ repertoires.

V was pared by 3 bases and J by 10 bases, with 15 bases between. The length of the CDR3 is 13 residues. This clonotype was seen ten or more times. The antigen remains undetermined. Total RNA (about 500 ng) served as template for TCR beta cDNA synthesis primed by a constant-region primer. TCR beta libraries came from three nested multiplex PCR rounds using slightly modified ARM-PCR. Amplification in the first two PCR rounds was performed using TRBV1-TRBV30 forward primers and a C-beta reverse primer for 9 to 11 cycles each. TCRdb re-called the multiplex PCR reads through MiXCR, storing one row per CDR3 protein. The top ten hold roughly 9% of the sample, which has about 320,000 distinct CDR3 sequences, about 60% seen once. In addition to blood RNA drawn from unsorted whole blood, germline DNA was extracted. What was collected before surgery was roughly 4 milliliters of peripheral blood.

The sequenced material came from peripheral blood. The source of this sequence is a man aged 35-49 years with primary liver carcinoma and hepatitis B virus infection. The V call is TRBV12-3 or TRBV12-4, the J call TRBJ1-1; perhaps TRBD1 as D (6 bases). CDR3 protein: CASSFSGGRGAFF. In DNA form, the CDR3 reads TGTGCCAGCAGTTTTTCTGGGGGCAGAGGAGCTTTCTTT.